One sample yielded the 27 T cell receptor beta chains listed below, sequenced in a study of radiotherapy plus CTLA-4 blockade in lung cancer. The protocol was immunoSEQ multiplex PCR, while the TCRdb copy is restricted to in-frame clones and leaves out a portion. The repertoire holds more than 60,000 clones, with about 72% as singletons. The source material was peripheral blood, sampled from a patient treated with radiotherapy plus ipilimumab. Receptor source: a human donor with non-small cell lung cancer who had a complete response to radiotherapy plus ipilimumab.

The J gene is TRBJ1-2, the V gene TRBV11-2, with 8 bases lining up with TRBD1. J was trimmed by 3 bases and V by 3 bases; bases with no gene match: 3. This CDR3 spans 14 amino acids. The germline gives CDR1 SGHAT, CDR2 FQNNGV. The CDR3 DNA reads TGTGCCAGCAGCTTGACAGGGGTGGACTATGGCTACACCTTC. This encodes CASSLTGVDYGYTF. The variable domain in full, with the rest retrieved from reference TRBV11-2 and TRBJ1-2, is EAGVAQSPRYKIIEKRQSVAFWCNPISGHATLYWYQQILGQGPKLLIQFQNNGVVDDSQLPKDRFSAERLKGVDSTLKIQPAKLEDSAVYLCASSLTGVDYGYTFGSGTRLTVV.

The CDR3 is CASSLEAGVNQPQHF. Here the CDR3 DNA reads TGCGCCAGCAGCTTGGAGGCCGGAGTGAATCAGCCCCAGCATTTT. The V call is TRBV5-1, the J call TRBJ1-5; D remains unclear. Between the trimmed V and J ends, which lost 0 bases and 4 bases, there was a span of 11 bases. Germline V lookup: CDR1 SGHRS, CDR2 YFSETQ. The length of the CDR3 is 15 residues.

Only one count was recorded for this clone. The CDR3 is CASSLGQGPDTQYF. In DNA, the CDR3 is TGTGCCAGCAGTCTGGGACAGGGGCCAGATACGCAGTATTTT. V usage is TRBV27 and J usage is TRBJ2-3; 10 bases map to TRBD1. Germline trimming cut 5 bases from V and 4 bases from J; bases unmatched to any gene: 3. The CDR3 is 14 residues long. Germline CDR1 reads MNHEY; CDR2 reads SMNVEV (reference sequence).

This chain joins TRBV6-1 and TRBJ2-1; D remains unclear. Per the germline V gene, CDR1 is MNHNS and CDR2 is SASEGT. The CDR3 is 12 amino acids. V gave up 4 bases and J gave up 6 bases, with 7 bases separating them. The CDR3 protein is CASSALGNEQFF. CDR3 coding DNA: TGTGCCAGCAGTGCTCTAGGCAATGAGCAGTTCTTC.

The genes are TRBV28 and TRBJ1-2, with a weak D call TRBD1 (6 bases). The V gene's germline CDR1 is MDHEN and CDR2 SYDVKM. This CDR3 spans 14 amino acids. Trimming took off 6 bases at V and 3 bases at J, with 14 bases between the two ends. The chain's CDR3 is CASSLGRGDYGYTF. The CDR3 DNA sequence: TGTGCCAGCAGCCTTGGCAGGGGCGACTATGGCTACACCTTC.

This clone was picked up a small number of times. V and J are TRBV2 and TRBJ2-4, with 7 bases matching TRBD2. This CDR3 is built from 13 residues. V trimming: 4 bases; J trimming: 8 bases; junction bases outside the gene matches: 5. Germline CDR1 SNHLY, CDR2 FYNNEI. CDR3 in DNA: TGTGCCAGCAGTGGGGGAGGGTGGGACATTCAGTACTTC. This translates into CASSGGGWDIQYF.

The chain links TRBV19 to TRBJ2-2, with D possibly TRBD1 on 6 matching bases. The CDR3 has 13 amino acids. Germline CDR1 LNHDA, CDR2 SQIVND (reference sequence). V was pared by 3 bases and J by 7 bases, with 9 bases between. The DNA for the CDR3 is TGTGCCAGTAGTATTCAGGGGTACGGGGAGCTGTTTTTT. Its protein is CASSIQGYGELFF.

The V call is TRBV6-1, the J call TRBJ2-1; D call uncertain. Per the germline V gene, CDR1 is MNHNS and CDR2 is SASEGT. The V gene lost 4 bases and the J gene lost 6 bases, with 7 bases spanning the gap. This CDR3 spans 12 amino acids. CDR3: CASSAPGNEQFF. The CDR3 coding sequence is TGTGCCAGCAGTGCGCCCGGCAATGAGCAGTTCTTC.

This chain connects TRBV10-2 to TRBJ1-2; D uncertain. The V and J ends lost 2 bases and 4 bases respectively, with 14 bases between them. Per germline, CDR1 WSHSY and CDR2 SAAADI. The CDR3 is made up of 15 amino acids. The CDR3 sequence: CASSEPSEALYGYTF. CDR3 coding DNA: TGCGCCAGCAGTGAGCCCTCTGAGGCCCTCTATGGCTACACCTTC.

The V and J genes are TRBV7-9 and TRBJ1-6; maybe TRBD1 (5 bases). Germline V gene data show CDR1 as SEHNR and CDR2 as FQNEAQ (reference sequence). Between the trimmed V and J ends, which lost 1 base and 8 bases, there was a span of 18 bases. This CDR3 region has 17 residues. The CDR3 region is CASSLEGGVVYDSPLHF. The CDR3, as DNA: TGTGCCAGCAGCTTAGAAGGAGGGGTGGTATATGATTCACCCCTCCACTTT.

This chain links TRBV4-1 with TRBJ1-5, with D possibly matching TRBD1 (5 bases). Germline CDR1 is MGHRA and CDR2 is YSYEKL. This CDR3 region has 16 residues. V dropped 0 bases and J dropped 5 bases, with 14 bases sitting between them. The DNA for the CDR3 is TGCGCCAGCAGCCAAGATTGGAGCAGGGCGGATCAGCCCCAGCATTTT. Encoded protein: CASSQDWSRADQPQHF.

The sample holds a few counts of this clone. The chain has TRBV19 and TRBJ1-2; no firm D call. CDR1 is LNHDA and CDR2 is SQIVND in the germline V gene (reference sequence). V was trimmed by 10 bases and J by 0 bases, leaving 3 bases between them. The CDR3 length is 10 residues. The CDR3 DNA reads TGTGCCACCGCTAACTATGGCTACACCTTC. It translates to CATANYGYTF.

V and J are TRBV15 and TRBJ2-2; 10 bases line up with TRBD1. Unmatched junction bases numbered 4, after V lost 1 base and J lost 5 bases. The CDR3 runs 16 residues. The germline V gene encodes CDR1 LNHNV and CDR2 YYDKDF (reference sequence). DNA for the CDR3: TGTGCCACCAGCAGAGTCGGGACAGGGGTAACCGGGGAGCTGTTTTTT. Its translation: CATSRVGTGVTGELFF. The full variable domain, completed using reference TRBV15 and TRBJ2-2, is DAMVIQNPRYQVTQFGKPVTLSCSQTLNHNVMYWYQQKSSQAPKLLFHYYDKDFNNEADTPDNFQSRRPNTSFCFLDIRSPGLGDTAMYLCATSRVGTGVTGELFFGEGSRLTVL.

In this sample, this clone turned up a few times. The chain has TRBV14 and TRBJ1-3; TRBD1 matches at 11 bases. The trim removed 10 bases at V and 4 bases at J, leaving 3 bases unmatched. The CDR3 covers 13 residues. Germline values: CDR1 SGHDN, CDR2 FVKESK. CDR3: CATGQGAGNTIYF. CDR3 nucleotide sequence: TGTGCCACCGGACAGGGGGCAGGAAACACCATATATTTT.

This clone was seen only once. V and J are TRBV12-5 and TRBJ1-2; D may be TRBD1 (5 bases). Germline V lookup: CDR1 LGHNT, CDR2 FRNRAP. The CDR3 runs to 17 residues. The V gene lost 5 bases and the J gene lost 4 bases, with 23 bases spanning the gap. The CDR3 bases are TGTGCTAGTGGTCCGTCGTGTCTGCAGGGAAAGACCTATGGCTACACCTTC. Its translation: CASGPSCLQGKTYGYTF.

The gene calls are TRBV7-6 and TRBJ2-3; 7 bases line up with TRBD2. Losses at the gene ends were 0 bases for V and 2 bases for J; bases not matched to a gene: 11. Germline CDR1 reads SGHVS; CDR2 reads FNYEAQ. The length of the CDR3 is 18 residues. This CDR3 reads CASSLARESGIHTDTQYF. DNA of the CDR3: TGTGCCAGCAGCTTAGCGCGGGAGAGCGGGATTCACACAGATACGCAGTATTTT. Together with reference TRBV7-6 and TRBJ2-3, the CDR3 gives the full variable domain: GAGVSQSPRYKVTKRGQDVALRCDPISGHVSLYWYRQALGQGPEFLTYFNYEAQQDKSGLPNDRFSAERPEGSISTLTIQRTEQRDSAMYRCASSLARESGIHTDTQYFGPGTRLTVL.

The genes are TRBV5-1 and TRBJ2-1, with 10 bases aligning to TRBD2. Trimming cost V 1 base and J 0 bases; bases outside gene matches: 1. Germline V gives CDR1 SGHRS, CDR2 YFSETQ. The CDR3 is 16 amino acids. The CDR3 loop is CASSLTSGVSYNEQFF. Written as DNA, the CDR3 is TGCGCCAGCAGCTTGACTAGCGGGGTCTCCTACAATGAGCAGTTCTTC.

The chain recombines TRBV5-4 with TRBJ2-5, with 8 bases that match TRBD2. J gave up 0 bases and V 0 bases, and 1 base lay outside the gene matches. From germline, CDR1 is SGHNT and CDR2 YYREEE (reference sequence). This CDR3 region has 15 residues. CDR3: CASSLGAGDQETQYF. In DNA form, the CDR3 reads TGTGCCAGCAGCTTGGGAGCGGGGGACCAAGAGACCCAGTACTTC. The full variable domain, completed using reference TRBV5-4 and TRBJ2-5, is ETGVTQSPTHLIKTRGQQVTLRCSSQSGHNTVSWYQQALGQGPQFIFQYYREEENGRGNFPPRFSGLQFPNYSSELNVNALELDDSALYLCASSLGAGDQETQYFGPGTRLLVL.

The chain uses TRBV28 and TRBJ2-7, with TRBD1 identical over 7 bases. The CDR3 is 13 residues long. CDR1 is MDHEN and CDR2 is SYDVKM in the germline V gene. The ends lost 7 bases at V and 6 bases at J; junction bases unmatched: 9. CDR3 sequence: CASTQTGNGEQYF. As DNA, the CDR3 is TGTGCCAGCACCCAGACAGGGAATGGCGAGCAGTACTTC.

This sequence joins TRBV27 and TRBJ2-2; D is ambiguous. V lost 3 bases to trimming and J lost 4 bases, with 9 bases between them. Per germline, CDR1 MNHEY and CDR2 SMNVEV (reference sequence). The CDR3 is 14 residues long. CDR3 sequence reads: CASSFRRATGELFF. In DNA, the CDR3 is TGTGCCAGCAGTTTTCGAAGAGCCACCGGGGAGCTGTTTTTT.

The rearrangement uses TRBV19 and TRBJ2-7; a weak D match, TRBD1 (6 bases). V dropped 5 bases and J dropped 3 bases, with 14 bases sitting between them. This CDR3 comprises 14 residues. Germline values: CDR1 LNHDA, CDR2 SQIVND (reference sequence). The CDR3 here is CASSAYRAGYEQYF. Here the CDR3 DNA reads TGTGCCAGTAGTGCCTACAGGGCGGGCTACGAGCAGTACTTC. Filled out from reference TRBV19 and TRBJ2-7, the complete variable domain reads DGGITQSPKYLFRKEGQNVTLSCEQNLNHDAMYWYRQDPGQGLRLIYYSQIVNDFQKGDIAEGYSVSREKKESFPLTVTSAQKNPTAFYLCASSAYRAGYEQYFGPGTRLTVT.

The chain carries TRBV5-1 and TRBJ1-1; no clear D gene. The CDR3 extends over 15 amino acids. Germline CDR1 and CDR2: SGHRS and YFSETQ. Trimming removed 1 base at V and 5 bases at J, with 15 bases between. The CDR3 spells CASSLIATSGTEAFF. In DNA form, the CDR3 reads TGCGCCAGCAGCTTGATCGCGACGTCGGGGACTGAAGCTTTCTTT.

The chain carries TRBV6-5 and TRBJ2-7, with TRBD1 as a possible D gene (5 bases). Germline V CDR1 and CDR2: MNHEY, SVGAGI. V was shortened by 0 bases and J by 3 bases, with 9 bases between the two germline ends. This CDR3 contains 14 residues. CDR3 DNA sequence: TGTGCCAGCAGTTACTCCCCAGGGAACTACGAGCAGTACTTC. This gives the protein CASSYSPGNYEQYF.

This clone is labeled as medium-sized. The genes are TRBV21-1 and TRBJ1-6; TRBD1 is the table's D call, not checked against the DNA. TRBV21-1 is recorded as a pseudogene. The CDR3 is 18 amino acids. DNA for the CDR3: TGTGCCAGCAGCGACGAGGGACAGGGGAAATCCTATAATTCACCCCTCCACTTT. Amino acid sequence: CASSDEGQGKSYNSPLHF.

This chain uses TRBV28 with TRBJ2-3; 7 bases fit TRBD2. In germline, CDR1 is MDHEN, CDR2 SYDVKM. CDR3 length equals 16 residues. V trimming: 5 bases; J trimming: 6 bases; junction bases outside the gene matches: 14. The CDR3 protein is CASSRGDSLGFDTQYF. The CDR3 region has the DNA TGTGCCAGCAGTCGGGGGGACTCCCTCGGGTTCGATACGCAGTATTTT.

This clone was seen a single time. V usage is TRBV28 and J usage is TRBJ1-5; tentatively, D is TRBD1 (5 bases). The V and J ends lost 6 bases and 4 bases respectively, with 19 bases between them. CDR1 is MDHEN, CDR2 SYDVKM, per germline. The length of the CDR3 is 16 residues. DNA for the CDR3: TGTGCCAGCAGCTCCGGAGTCGGGGACTTTAATCAGCCCCAGCATTTT. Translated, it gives CASSSGVGDFNQPQHF.

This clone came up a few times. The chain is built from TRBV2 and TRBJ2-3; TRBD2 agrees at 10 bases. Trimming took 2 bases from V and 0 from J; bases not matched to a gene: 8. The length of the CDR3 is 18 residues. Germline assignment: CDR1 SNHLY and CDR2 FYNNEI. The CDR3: CASSELILAGLSTDTQYF. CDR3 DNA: TGTGCCAGCAGTGAACTGATACTAGCGGGGTTGAGCACAGATACGCAGTATTTT.